This T cell receptor (beta chain) originates from a study of T cell responses to AZD1222 COVID-19 vaccine. About the research overall: Pooling was applied to second doses at about 4 or about 12 weeks.

This table comes from immunoSEQ multiplex PCR, and its TCRdb copy is limited to in-frame clones, with some not included. Among some 100,000 clones listed, nearly 95% were seen once. The V gene's germline CDR1 is MDHEN and CDR2 SYDVKM. The length of the CDR3 is 14 residues. V was shortened by 6 bases and J by 4 bases, with 13 bases between the two germline ends. The study, taken as a whole, reports: Donors were mostly white British, more females; clonal diversity possibly underestimated. Seropositive AZD1222 recipients at baseline numbered only five or six. Repertoires were obtained solely post-peak T cell response.

Of note for this clone: As yet, its antigen is unknown.

The specimen was peripheral blood, collected on day 0 of AZD1222 vaccination. This rearrangement joins TRBV28 to TRBJ1-5; tentatively, D is TRBD1 (6 bases). The clonotype comes from an adult in good health. DNA of the CDR3: TGTGCCAGCAGGGGACACACCAAAAATCAGCCCCAGCATTTT. Amino acids: CASRGHTKNQPQHF.